The next 4 T cell receptor beta chains were all read from a single sample in a study of patients and donors after allogeneic stem cell transplantation. Each CDR3 protein is one row after TCRdb ran MiXCR on the RT-PCR reads. The table shows about a million distinct CDR3 sequences, with more than 15% occurring only once. Sequencing was performed on blood, either unsorted or a sorted T cell fraction (not recorded which). All receptors derive from a human donor who was either an allogeneic HSCT recipient or a stem cell or donor lymphocyte infusion donor (not recorded which). It is not recorded whose cells these are; they may come from a transplant donor.

This clonotype was picked up a small number of times. This chain uses TRBV4-3 with TRBJ1-6; D not certain. Germline V gene data show CDR1 as LGHNA and CDR2 as YSLEER. CDR3 length: 12 amino acids. Trimming took 1 base from V and 8 from J, leaving 3 bases between them. The CDR3 DNA sequence: TGCGCCAGCAGCCAAGTAGATTCACCCCTCCACTTT. This translates into CASSQVDSPLHF.

This clonotype showed up just a few times. The V and J genes are TRBV29-1 and TRBJ2-1; 7 bases are shared with TRBD2. Germline V gene lookup returns CDR1 SQVTM and CDR2 ANQGSEA. This CDR3 comprises 13 residues. CDR3 residues: CSHLAEKYNEQFF. CDR3 nucleotides: TGCAGTCATCTAGCGGAAAAGTACAATGAGCAGTTCTTC.

The chain links TRBV12-3 or TRBV12-4 to TRBJ2-1; a possible D gene is TRBD2 (6 bases). Deletions cut 5 bases from V and 0 bases from J, with 20 bases between. The CDR3 runs to 18 residues. CDR3: CASSPGTSALCSYNEQFF. CDR3 coding DNA: TGTGCCAGCAGTCCCGGGACTTCGGCTCTATGCTCCTACAATGAGCAGTTCTTC.

This clonotype was recorded a few times. This chain joins TRBV7-3 and TRBJ2-1; the D is unclear. Germline CDR1 reads SGHTA; CDR2 reads FQGTGA. This CDR3 has 12 amino acids. Trimming pared 5 bases from V and 9 bases from J, leaving 11 bases between. CDR3 sequence: CASSQPWAEQFF. CDR3 DNA: TGTGCCAGCAGCCAACCCTGGGCTGAGCAGTTCTTC.